Given below is one T cell receptor (beta chain) in context. This sample is drawn from a study of technical replicates of blood from a few donors. Sequencing was performed with immunoSEQ multiplex PCR; in TCRdb, only in-frame clones are kept and a portion is missing. The sample has around 79,000 clones; roughly 91% are singletons. CDR1 LNHDA and CDR2 SQIVND come from the germline V gene (reference sequence). The CDR3 runs to 16 residues. Trimming took 5 bases from V and 6 from J, leaving 21 bases between them. Sequences were obtained from T cells isolated from PBMCs. The chain carries TRBV19 and TRBJ2-3; tentatively, D is TRBD2 (5 bases). The TCR comes from a human donor in good health. The CDR3 protein is CASSPLGSGSDDTQYF. The CDR3 DNA is TGTGCCAGTAGTCCCTTGGGGAGTGGGAGTGACGATACGCAGTATTTT.